This TCR beta chain was identified in a study of regulatory T cells in long-lasting Graves disease. Overall study context: Graves' patients (newly diagnosed) had been on antithyroid drugs under 3 months. Study-wide results and limits: Newly diagnosed patients had higher TCR diversity than persistent Graves' patients did. When disease was persistent, TRBV28, TRBJ1-2 and TRBJ2-5 were the favored segments.

Time point described: newly diagnosed GD, antithyroid drugs for less than 3 months. PBMC-derived RNA was used for the TCR library. V was trimmed by 2 bases and J by 2 bases, leaving 13 bases between them. CDR3 length: 15 residues. Looked up from germline, CDR1 is SNHLY and CDR2 is FYNNEI. In building TCR beta libraries, iRepertoire HTBI primers were used together with Arm-PCR of CDR3 regions. TCRdb analysed the multiplex PCR reads with MiXCR anew, one entry per CDR3 protein. The sample has 400,000 to 550,000 distinct CDR3 sequences; 16% are singletons. This clonotype was recorded many times. Its target is not known. The same data also went into a second study, on T cells in Graves' hyperthyroidism and ophthalmopathy. That work contributes: Participants, patients aged 18 to 65, had newly diagnosed hyperthyroidism with a duration under 2 months.

This specimen consisted of peripheral blood mononuclear cells (PBMCs), obtained at new diagnosis, from a patient treated with antithyroid drugs. V usage is TRBV2 and J usage is TRBJ2-7; perhaps TRBD2 as D (6 bases). The TCR originated in a woman aged 18-30 years with Graves disease. The CDR3 sequence: CASSESASEAYEQYF. The CDR3 nucleotides are TGTGCCAGCAGTGAATCGGCTAGCGAGGCCTACGAGCAGTACTTC.